This T cell receptor beta chain was obtained from a study of post-analysis software for immune sequencing data (dated by TCRdb to about 2015). For the wider study: Disease courses on record covered relapsing-remitting, secondary progressive and progressive-relapsing multiple sclerosis, though some patients had no subtype annotation. The patient repertoires were compared against some twelve previously published healthy control repertoires obtained from donors aged roughly 6 to 28 years. A subset of samples was prepared in parallel using single-end sample barcoding, then pooled and co-amplified after Illumina adapter ligation. General findings and caveats noted by the study authors: The multiple sclerosis patient group was slightly younger than the control group. Significantly lower normalized Chao1 diversity was found in multiple sclerosis patients than in controls, suggesting substantial peripheral T-cell clonal expansion. Strong co-clustering of samples prepared in the same batch was shown by direct clustering with F measure, prompting a batch-effect correction. Significantly higher frequencies in patients than in controls were found for roughly 5 TRBV segments, including TRBV5-6, TRBV5-1 and TRBV20-1.

Library creation used PCR. Sequencing instrument: Illumina HiSeq 2500. To reduce PCR and sequencing biases, unique molecular identifiers were built into the TCR beta cDNA libraries. Per 1 to 10 million input T cells, approximately 500,000 cDNA molecules were obtained, such that each molecule approximated one T cell. The patient libraries were prepared and sequenced using the same protocol as the earlier healthy control dataset. Samples belonging to the same batch were prepared together, multiplexed and sequenced on a shared HiSeq lane. In the authors' own workflow: MIGEC was used to process the raw barcoded reads, and molecular identifier groups with only a single read were discarded before consensus assembly and CDR3 extraction. VDJtools was used for post-analysis of the clonotype tables, and diversity was normalized by down-sampling every dataset to the size of the smallest sample. In repertoire overlap clustering, CDR3 amino acid sequences, but not nucleotide sequences, were matched to correct batch-related cross-sample contamination. TCRdb cleaned the public reads at Q25 with fastp, built clones with MiXCR and kept in-frame beta chains. Every CDR3 protein is listed once, alongside the most common genes and DNA of its rows. The V and J calls, along with clone size, are taken from TCRdb and not from the paper's own processing. The sample data list approximately 730,000 distinct CDR3 sequences, and 40% to 55% of these were observed just once. The ten largest make up just under 5% of the sample.

Concerning this clonotype itself: Its antigen has not been determined. Base qualities are not recorded, but no much larger clone differs from it by a single base.

To demonstrate the VDJtools post-analysis software, TCR beta repertoires were profiled from the peripheral blood of more than ten young patients with multiple sclerosis. Multiple sclerosis patients were children and adolescents aged about 6 to 15 years. Measured from the cysteine to the phenylalanine, the CDR3 is 15 residues long. Only the CDR3 portion is preserved as DNA: 45 bases, with reading frame beginning at the first base. For this chain, trimming is 0 bases at the V end and 4 bases at the J end, and the number of junction bases without a gene match is 2. Sequences SGHAT (CDR1) and FQNNGV (CDR2) are obtained from the germline V gene.

Recombination linked TRBV11-2 to TRBJ1-2; 10 central nucleotides agree with TRBD1. This clonotype was obtained from a girl aged 5 to 17 with multiple sclerosis. The sequencing sample was made of blood. The sequenced DNA is TGTGCCAGCAGCTTAGAGGACAGGGGGGTCTATGGCTACACCTTC. It specifies CASSLEDRGVYGYTF.